The TCR beta chain under discussion was sequenced for a study of tumor-infiltrating lymphocytes in primary liver carcinoma. Details on this clonotype: The junction departs from the called germline gene at one end, perhaps through a read error.

Out of unsorted whole blood came the blood RNA, and germline DNA was extracted as well. This CDR3 has 14 residues. Germline CDR1 reads SGHNT; CDR2 reads YENEEA. TCR beta cDNA was reverse-transcribed from roughly 0.45 ug of total RNA. The reaction used a constant-region primer and ProtoScript II reverse transcriptase. TCR beta libraries came from three nested multiplex PCR rounds using slightly modified ARM-PCR. The first two PCR rounds used TRBV1-TRBV30 forward primers with a C-beta reverse primer, roughly 10 cycles each. From the multiplex PCR reads, TCRdb called clonotypes with MiXCR, one entry per CDR3 protein. The data hold approximately 300,000 distinct CDR3 sequences, with more than 55% observed a single time.

The TCR comes from a middle-aged man with primary liver carcinoma and hepatitis B virus infection. The chain joins TRBV11-3 to TRBJ2-1; D not resolved. Sequencing was done on a sample of peripheral blood. The CDR3: CGSSLFVWDNEQFF. Here the CDR3 DNA reads TGTGGCAGCAGCCTCTTCGTATGGGACAATGAGCAGTTCTTC.